The sequence of this T cell receptor beta chain was determined in a study of PD-L1 blockade in urothelial cancer. Study-wide results and caveats: Investigators took one FFPE tumor sample per patient, not right before treatment. In durable-benefit patients, tumor-infiltrating T lymphocytes were more abundant.

There are a few counts of this clone. Antigen unknown. CDR1 is MDHEN, CDR2 SYDVKM, per germline. The CDR3 sequence is 15 residues long. The V gene lost 4 bases and the J gene lost 2 bases, with 14 bases spanning the gap. Synthetically made TCR analog templates were put into each PCR as spikes. The method was immunoSEQ multiplex PCR; TCRdb's version includes in-frame clones alone and lacks a portion of them. The sample lists fewer than 45,000 clones, about a third occurring once. The material sequenced was tumor tissue, taken before atezolizumab (anti-PD-L1) treatment. The clonotype comes from a man aged 55 to 69 with urothelial cancer. This chain links TRBV28 with TRBJ2-5; D possibly corresponds to TRBD1 (5 bases). The CDR3, as DNA: TGTGCCAGCAGTTCCCGGTCAACAGGACAAGAGACCCAGTACTTC. Translation gives CASSSRSTGQETQYF. The full variable domain, with the rest looked up from reference TRBV28 and TRBJ2-5, is DVKVTQSSRYLVKRTGEKVFLECVQDMDHENMFWYRQDPGLGLRLIYFSYDVKMKEKGDIPEGYSVSREKKERFSLILESASTNQTSMYLCASSSRSTGQETQYFGPGTRLLVL.